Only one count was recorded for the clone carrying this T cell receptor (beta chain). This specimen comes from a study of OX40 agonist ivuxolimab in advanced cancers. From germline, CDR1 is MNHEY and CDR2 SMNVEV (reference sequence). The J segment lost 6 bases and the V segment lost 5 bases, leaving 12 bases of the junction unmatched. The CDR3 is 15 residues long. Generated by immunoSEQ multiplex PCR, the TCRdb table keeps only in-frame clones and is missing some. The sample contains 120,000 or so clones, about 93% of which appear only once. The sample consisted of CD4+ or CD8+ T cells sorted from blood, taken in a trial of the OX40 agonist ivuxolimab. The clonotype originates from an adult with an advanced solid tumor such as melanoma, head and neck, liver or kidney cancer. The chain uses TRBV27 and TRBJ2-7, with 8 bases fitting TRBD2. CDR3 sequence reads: CASSPRVGTSREQYF. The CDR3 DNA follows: TGTGCCAGCAGTCCCAGGGTCGGGACTAGTCGCGAGCAGTACTTC.